What follows are 20 T cell receptor beta chains derived from one specimen sequenced in a study of tumor and adjacent non-tumor tissue in lung cancer. RNA was extracted from bulk tissue without any cell sorting. More than 3 cm separated this lung sample from the edge of the tumor. TCRbeta libraries were built with three rounds of nested PCR, modified from ARM-PCR. TCRdb re-derived calls from the multiplex PCR reads in MiXCR, one entry per CDR3 protein. The sample lists about 43,000 distinct CDR3 sequences, roughly 60% occurring once. The sequencing input was distant non-tumor lung tissue. Receptors were obtained from a man in his fifties with non-small cell lung cancer.

This clonotype was seen a few times. One base away lies a much larger clone, so this may be a sequencing read error. This chain joins TRBV29-1 and TRBJ2-5, with D perhaps given as TRBD1 or TRBD2 (5 bases each). The CDR3 sequence is 15 residues long. Per the germline V gene, CDR1 is SQVTM and CDR2 is ANQGSEA. V gave up 6 bases and J gave up 2 bases, with 19 bases separating them. The CDR3 nucleotides read TGCAGCGTCCTTGGGACGGATTTCGGGCAAGAGACCCAGTACTTC. It yields the protein CSVLGTDFGQETQYF.

About this clonotype: Mismatch with germline at one junction end may stem from a read error. Written as DNA, the CDR3 is TGTGCCAGCATCTTAGTGGGCGGGAGTAACACCGGTGAGCTGTTTTTT. The encoded protein is CASILVGGSNTGELFF. The V gene is TRBV11-2, the J gene TRBJ2-2, with 7 bases aligning to TRBD2. Germline CDR1 and CDR2: SGHAT and FQNNGV. CDR3 length: 16 amino acids.

Remarks on this clonotype: A read error may be the cause here, since a much bigger clone is one base away. The J gene is TRBJ2-5, the V gene TRBV12-3 or TRBV12-4, with 11 nucleotides matching TRBD1. The CDR3 runs to 14 residues. This chain's CDR3 is CASRRDRGGETQNF. CDR3 sequence (DNA): TGTGCCAGCAGGAGGGACAGGGGGGGAGAGACCCAGAACTTC.

This clonotype has ten or more counts. The V gene is TRBV4-1, the J gene TRBJ2-7; D perhaps matches TRBD1 (5 bases). The germline V gene has CDR1 MGHRA and CDR2 YSYEKL. Between the trimmed V and J ends, which lost 3 bases and 0 bases, there was a span of 9 bases. The CDR3 sequence is 14 residues long. The CDR3 region has the DNA TGCGCCAGCAGCCAGGGGCTTAGCTCCTACGAGCAGTACTTC. Amino acid sequence: CASSQGLSSYEQYF.

This clonotype came up many times. This rearrangement joins TRBV7-9 to TRBJ2-5, with 10 bases fitting TRBD2. After removal of 3 bases from V and 4 bases from J, the junction contained 2 bases not matched to a gene. The CDR3 runs 14 residues. CDR1 and CDR2 (germline): SEHNR, FQNEAQ (reference sequence). CDR3 region: CASSFQREGETQYF. The DNA for the CDR3 is TGTGCCAGCAGCTTCCAGCGGGAGGGAGAGACCCAGTACTTC.

Regarding this clonotype: The junction differs from germline at one of its ends, possibly a read error. The chain links TRBV12-3 or TRBV12-4 to TRBJ2-5, with 16 bases identical to TRBD2. The CDR3 is 16 residues long. The CDR3 bases are TGCGCCACCACCCGCGGGACTAGCGGGGGGGCAGAGACCCAGTACTTC. Encoded protein: CATTRGTSGGAETQYF.

Regarding this clonotype: An end of the junction does not agree with germline; a read error may underlie this. The genes are TRBV11-1 and TRBJ2-7; D gene uncertain. The CDR3 covers 14 residues. Germline-derived CDR1 and CDR2 are SGHAT and FQDESV (reference sequence). Written as DNA, the CDR3 is TGTGCCAGCAGCTTAGTGGAAGCATCCTACGAGCGGTACTTC. It codes for CASSLVEASYERYF.

In DNA form, the CDR3 reads TGCAGTGCTAGACAGGGGGGAGGTATTCAGCCCCAGCATTTT. Translating it yields CSARQGGGIQPQHF. The chain couples TRBV20-1 to TRBJ1-5, with 7 bases identical to TRBD1. The CDR3 sequence is 14 residues long. CDR1 DFQATT and CDR2 SNEGSKA come from the germline V gene (reference sequence). The trim removed 2 bases at V and 6 bases at J, leaving 7 bases unmatched.

This clonotype was found once. The V and J genes are TRBV14 and TRBJ2-1; 7 nucleotides agree with TRBD2. The CDR3 consists of 14 residues. Germline assignment: CDR1 SGHDN and CDR2 FVKESK. V lost 8 bases, J lost 8 bases, and 12 bases stayed unmatched. Here the CDR3 reads CASVQETGGDEQFF. CDR3 bases: TGTGCCAGCGTCCAAGAAACGGGAGGCGATGAGCAGTTCTTC.

As concerns this clonotype: The conserved phenylalanine or tryptophan is not found at the CDR3 terminus, so this likely reflects a read error. Because the CDR3's place on the DNA is in doubt, the DNA is left out and the CDR3 is given as listed by TCRdb. This rearrangement joins TRBV12-3 or TRBV12-4 to TRBJ2-7; the table's D call, TRBD1, has no DNA check behind it. The CDR3 has 14 residues if both end residues are counted. This CDR3 is CASKGTGQGSTSYS.

Remarks on this clonotype: Just one base apart from a much larger clone, this may be a read error. CDR3 nucleotides: TGTGCCAGCAGGCCCCGGGGAGGGGGCGGAGATATGCAGTATTTT. Amino acid sequence: CASRPRGGGGDMQYF. This chain links TRBV7-9 with TRBJ2-3; D possibly uses TRBD1 or TRBD2 (7 bases each). The CDR3 has 15 amino acids. Germline CDR1 and CDR2: SEHNR and FQNEAQ (reference sequence). Full variable domain (missing parts from reference TRBV7-9 and TRBJ2-3): DTGVSQNPRHKITKRGQNVTFRCDPISEHNRLYWYRQTLGQGPEFLTYFQNEAQLEKSRLLSDRFSAERPKGSFSTLEIQRTEQGDSAMYLCASRPRGGGGDMQYFGPGTRLTVL.

Notes on this clonotype: Germline is not matched at one junction end, which may reflect a read error. The chain carries TRBV28 and TRBJ2-7; D possibly uses TRBD1 or TRBD2 (5 bases each). Germline V gene data show CDR1 as MDHEN and CDR2 as SYDVKM. The CDR3 sequence is 15 residues long. In DNA form, the CDR3 reads TGTGCTAGCAGTTTACCAGCAGGGACCTCCCGCGAGCAGTACTTC. It specifies CASSLPAGTSREQYF.

The V gene is TRBV6-5, the J gene TRBJ2-3; the D gene is possibly TRBD1 (6 bases). V lost 5 bases, J lost 5 bases, and 14 bases lay in between. Germline V gives CDR1 MNHEY, CDR2 SVGAGI. There are 14 residues in the CDR3. This chain's CDR3 is CASSNRAGRDTQYF. For the CDR3, the DNA is TGTGCCAGCAGTAACAGGGCTGGCAGAGATACGCAGTATTTT.

About this clonotype itself: A much larger clone sits a single nucleotide away, making a read error possible. CDR3: CASSELWDGSPLHF. In DNA form, the CDR3 reads TGTGCCAGCAGTGAACTCTGGGACGGTTCACCCCTCCACTTT. This chain joins TRBV6-1 and TRBJ1-6; possibly TRBD1 for D (5 bases). CDR3 length: 14 residues. V lost 2 bases to trimming and J lost 9 bases, with 11 bases between them. Germline lookup yields CDR1 MNHNS and CDR2 SASEGT.

This clonotype appeared many times. The chain joins TRBV19 to TRBJ1-1; weak D call: TRBD1 (6 bases). The germline CDR1 and CDR2 sequences are LNHDA and SQIVND (reference sequence). Trimming pared 7 bases from V and 5 bases from J, leaving 11 bases between. This CDR3 is built from 12 residues. The CDR3 loop is CASKGGGTEAFF. The DNA of the CDR3 is TGTGCCAGTAAAGGGGGGGGTACTGAAGCTTTCTTT.

As for this clonotype: One end of the junction is discordant with germline, which a read error may explain. J is TRBJ2-1 and V is TRBV29-1; possible D gene TRBD2, 6 bases. The CDR3 contains 13 residues. Germline V gene data show CDR1 as SQVTM and CDR2 as ANQGSEA. The CDR3 coding sequence is TGCAGCGTTGACTCCAGCGGACTAAATGAGAAGTTCTTC. This encodes CSVDSSGLNEKFF.

This clonotype was observed many times. The chain recombines TRBV6-1 with TRBJ2-5; TRBD1 aligns across 7 bases. The ends lost 10 bases at V and 5 bases at J; junction bases unmatched: 19. From germline, CDR1 is MNHNS and CDR2 SASEGT. The CDR3 runs to 16 residues. CDR3 sequence (DNA): TGTGCCACCACCCTAATAGGGCAGGGGGTATGGGAGACCCAGTACTTC. As protein: CATTLIGQGVWETQYF.

As concerns this clonotype: At one end, the junction sequence differs from germline, possibly due to a read error. This chain links TRBV28 with TRBJ2-7; a weak D match, TRBD2 (5 bases). This CDR3 has 15 residues. Germline V CDR1 and CDR2: MDHEN, SYDVKM. CDR3 loop: CASSLGSGFRYKQYF. In DNA form, the CDR3 reads TGTGCCAGCAGTTTAGGGTCGGGGTTTCGCTACAAGCAGTACTTC.

A word on this clonotype: This CDR3 is missing its conserved last phenylalanine or tryptophan, likely due to a read error. The gene calls are TRBV11-3 and TRBJ2-3; 14 bases agree with TRBD2. V shed 5 bases, J shed 6 bases, and the junction held 10 bases outside the gene matches. Germline V CDR1 and CDR2: SGHNT, YENEEA. This CDR3 region has 17 residues. The CDR3 sequence is CASSRGTSGGLTDTQYL. In DNA, the CDR3 is TGTGCCAGCAGCCGAGGGACTAGCGGGGGACTCACCGATACGCAGTATTTA.

The sample holds a few counts of this clonotype. The chain is built from TRBV30 and TRBJ2-5, with 7 bases identical to TRBD1. In germline, CDR1 is GTSNPN, CDR2 SVGIG (reference sequence). The CDR3 spans 14 residues. Trimming at V came to 0 bases and at J to 4 bases, leaving 5 bases not matched to a gene. In DNA form, the CDR3 reads TGTGCCTGGAGTGTGGGCAGGGGGACAGAGACCCAGTACTTC. It specifies CAWSVGRGTETQYF.